This T cell receptor (beta chain) comes out of a study of blood T cells in healthy people across ages. Sample-barcoded 5' priming and a J-beta primer mix drove a second PCR of about 6 to 12 cycles. TCRdb re-called the 5' RACE reads with MiXCR, one entry per CDR3 protein. The sample lists some 1,800,000 distinct CDR3 sequences; 39% were seen once. Each sample had at least 6 million PBMCs isolated. The germline CDR1 and CDR2 sequences are SGHDT and YYEEEE. The J segment lost 4 bases and the V segment lost 4 bases, leaving 7 bases of the junction unmatched. This CDR3 spans 15 amino acids. The chain uses TRBV5-6 and TRBJ2-7; TRBD1 matches at 11 bases. The clonotype originates from a human donor in good health. Sequencing was done on a sample of blood. The CDR3 bases are TGTGCCAGCAGCGTTCGGGGACAGGGGGATTACGAGCAGTACTTC. It specifies CASSVRGQGDYEQYF.